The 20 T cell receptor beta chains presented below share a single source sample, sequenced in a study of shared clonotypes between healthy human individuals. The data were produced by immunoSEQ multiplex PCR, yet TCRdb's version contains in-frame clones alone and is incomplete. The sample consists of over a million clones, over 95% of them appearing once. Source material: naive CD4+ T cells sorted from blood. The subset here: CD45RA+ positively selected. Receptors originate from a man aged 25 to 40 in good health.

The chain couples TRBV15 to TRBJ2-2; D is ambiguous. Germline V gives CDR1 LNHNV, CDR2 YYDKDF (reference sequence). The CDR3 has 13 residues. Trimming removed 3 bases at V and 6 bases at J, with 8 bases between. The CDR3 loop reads CATSRSNAGELFF. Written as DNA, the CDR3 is TGTGCCACCAGCAGGTCTAATGCCGGGGAGCTGTTTTTT.

CDR3 nucleotide sequence: TGTGCCAGCAGTTTAATCCCAGATCCCTCCTACGAGCAGTACTTC. Protein: CASSLIPDPSYEQYF. The chain uses TRBV27 and TRBJ2-7; D is unresolved. CDR3 length: 15 amino acids. Germline values: CDR1 MNHEY, CDR2 SMNVEV (reference sequence). Between the trimmed V and J ends, which lost 2 bases and 0 bases, there was a span of 11 bases.

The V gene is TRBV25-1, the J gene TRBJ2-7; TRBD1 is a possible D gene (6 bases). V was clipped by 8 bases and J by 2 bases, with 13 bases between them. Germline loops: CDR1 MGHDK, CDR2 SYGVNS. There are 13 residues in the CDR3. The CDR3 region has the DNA TGTGCCAGCTCGTTGGGGGCCACCTACGAGCAGTACTTC. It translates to CASSLGATYEQYF.

The DNA for the CDR3 is TGTGCCAGCAGTTTAATCGGGCTAGCGGGAAAGAGCTCCTACAATGAGCAGTTCTTC. This translates into CASSLIGLAGKSSYNEQFF. This sequence joins TRBV27 and TRBJ2-1; 9 positions match TRBD2. Germline CDR1 and CDR2: MNHEY and SMNVEV (reference sequence). J lost 0 bases, V lost 2 bases, and 11 bases had no gene match. The CDR3 is made up of 19 amino acids.

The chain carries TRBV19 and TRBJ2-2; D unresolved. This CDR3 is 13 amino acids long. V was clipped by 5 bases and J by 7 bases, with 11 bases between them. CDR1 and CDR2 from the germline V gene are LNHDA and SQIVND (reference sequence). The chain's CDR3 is CASSFDTGGELFF. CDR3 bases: TGTGCCAGTAGTTTTGACACGGGCGGGGAGCTGTTTTTT. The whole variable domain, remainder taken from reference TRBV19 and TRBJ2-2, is DGGITQSPKYLFRKEGQNVTLSCEQNLNHDAMYWYRQDPGQGLRLIYYSQIVNDFQKGDIAEGYSVSREKKESFPLTVTSAQKNPTAFYLCASSFDTGGELFFGEGSRLTVL.

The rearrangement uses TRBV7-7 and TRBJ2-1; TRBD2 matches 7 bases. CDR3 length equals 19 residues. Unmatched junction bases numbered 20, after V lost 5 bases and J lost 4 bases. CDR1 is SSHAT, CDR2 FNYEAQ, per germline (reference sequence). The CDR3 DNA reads TGTGCCAGCAGCCCCCTCCTAGCGGCCCACCTCCATAGATACAATGAGCAGTTCTTC. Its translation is CASSPLLAAHLHRYNEQFF.

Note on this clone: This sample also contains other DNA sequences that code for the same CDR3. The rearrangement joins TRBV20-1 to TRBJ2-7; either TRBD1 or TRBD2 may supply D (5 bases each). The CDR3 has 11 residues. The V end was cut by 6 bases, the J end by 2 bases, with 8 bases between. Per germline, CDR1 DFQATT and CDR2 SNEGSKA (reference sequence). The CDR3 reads CSAGDPYEQYF. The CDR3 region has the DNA TGCAGTGCGGGGGACCCCTACGAGCAGTACTTC.

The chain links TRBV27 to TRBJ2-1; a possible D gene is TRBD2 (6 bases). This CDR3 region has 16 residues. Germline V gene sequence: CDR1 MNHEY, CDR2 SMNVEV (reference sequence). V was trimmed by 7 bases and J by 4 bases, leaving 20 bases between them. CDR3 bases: TGTGCCAGCACCACGATTGGGCGGGGAGTTTACAATGAGCAGTTCTTC. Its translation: CASTTIGRGVYNEQFF.

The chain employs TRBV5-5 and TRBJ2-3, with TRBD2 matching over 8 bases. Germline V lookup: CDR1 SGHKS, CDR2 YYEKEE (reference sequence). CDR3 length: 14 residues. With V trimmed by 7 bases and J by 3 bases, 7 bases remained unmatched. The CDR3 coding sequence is TGTGCCAGCCCTGGGGGCGGGAGGACAGATACGCAGTATTTT. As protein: CASPGGGRTDTQYF.

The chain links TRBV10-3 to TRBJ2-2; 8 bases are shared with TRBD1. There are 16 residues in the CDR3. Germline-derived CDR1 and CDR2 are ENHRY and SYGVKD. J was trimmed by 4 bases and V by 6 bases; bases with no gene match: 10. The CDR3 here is CAISTTGGASTGELFF. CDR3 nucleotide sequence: TGTGCCATCAGCACTACAGGGGGTGCTAGCACCGGGGAGCTGTTTTTT.

The CDR3 reads CASSLQTGANTEAFF. The CDR3 bases are TGTGCCAGCAGCTTGCAGACAGGGGCGAACACTGAAGCTTTCTTT. The rearrangement links TRBV7-9 to TRBJ1-1; 8 bases line up with TRBD1. Trimming cost V 3 bases and J 1 base; bases outside gene matches: 4. Germline values: CDR1 SEHNR, CDR2 FQNEAQ (reference sequence). The CDR3 is made up of 15 amino acids.

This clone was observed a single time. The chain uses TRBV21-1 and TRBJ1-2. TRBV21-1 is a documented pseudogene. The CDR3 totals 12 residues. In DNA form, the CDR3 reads TGTGCCAGCAGCAGGGATAACTATGGCTACACCTTC. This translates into CASSRDNYGYTF.

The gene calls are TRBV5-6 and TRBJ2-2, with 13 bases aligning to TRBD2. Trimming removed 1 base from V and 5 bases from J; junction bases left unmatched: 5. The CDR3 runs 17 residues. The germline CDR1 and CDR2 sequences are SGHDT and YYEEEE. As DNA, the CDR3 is TGTGCCAGCAGCTTGCACGGACTAGCGGGAGTTACCGGGGAGCTGTTTTTT. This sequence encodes CASSLHGLAGVTGELFF. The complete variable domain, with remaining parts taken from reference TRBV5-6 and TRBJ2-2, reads DAGVTQSPTHLIKTRGQQVTLRCSPKSGHDTVSWYQQALGQGPQFIFQYYEEEERQRGNFPDRFSGHQFPNYSSELNVNALLLGDSALYLCASSLHGLAGVTGELFFGEGSRLTVL.

The CDR3: CASSLRRLTTTNEKLFF. DNA for the CDR3: TGTGCCAGCAGCCTCCGTAGACTAACTACAACTAATGAAAAACTGTTTTTT. This sequence joins TRBV4-2 and TRBJ1-4; D is undetermined. V lost 4 bases and J lost 0, with 15 bases in between. There are 17 residues in the CDR3. CDR1 is LGHNA, CDR2 YNFKEQ, per germline.

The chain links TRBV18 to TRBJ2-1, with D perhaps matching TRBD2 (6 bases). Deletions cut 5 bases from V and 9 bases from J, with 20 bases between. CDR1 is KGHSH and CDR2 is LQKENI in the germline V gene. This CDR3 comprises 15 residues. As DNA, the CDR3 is TGTGCCAGCTCAAAACCCGGGACTGAACTTGGTGAGCAGTTCTTC. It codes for CASSKPGTELGEQFF. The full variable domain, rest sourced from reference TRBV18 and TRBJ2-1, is NAGVMQNPRHLVRRRGQEARLRCSPMKGHSHVYWYRQLPEEGLKFMVYLQKENIIDESGMPKERFSAEFPKEGPSILRIQQVVRGDSAAYFCASSKPGTELGEQFFGPGTRLTVL.

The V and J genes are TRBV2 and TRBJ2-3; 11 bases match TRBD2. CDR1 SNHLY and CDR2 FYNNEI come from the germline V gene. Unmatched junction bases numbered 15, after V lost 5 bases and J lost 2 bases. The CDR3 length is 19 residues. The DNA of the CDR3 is TGTGCCAGCAGTCGCCCAACTAGCGGGAGTAGAGGGGCCACAGATACGCAGTATTTT. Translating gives CASSRPTSGSRGATDTQYF.

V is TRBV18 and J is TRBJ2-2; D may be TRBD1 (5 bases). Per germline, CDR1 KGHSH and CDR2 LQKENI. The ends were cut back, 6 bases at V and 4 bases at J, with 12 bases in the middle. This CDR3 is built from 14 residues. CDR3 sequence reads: CASSQTVPTGELFF. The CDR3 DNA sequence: TGTGCCAGCTCTCAGACAGTACCCACCGGGGAGCTGTTTTTT.

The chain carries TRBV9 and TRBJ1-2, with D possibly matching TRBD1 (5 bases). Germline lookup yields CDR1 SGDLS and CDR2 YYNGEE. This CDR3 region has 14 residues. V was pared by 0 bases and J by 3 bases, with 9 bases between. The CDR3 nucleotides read TGTGCCAGCAGCGTAGATGGGGGGTACTATGGCTACACCTTC. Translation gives CASSVDGGYYGYTF.

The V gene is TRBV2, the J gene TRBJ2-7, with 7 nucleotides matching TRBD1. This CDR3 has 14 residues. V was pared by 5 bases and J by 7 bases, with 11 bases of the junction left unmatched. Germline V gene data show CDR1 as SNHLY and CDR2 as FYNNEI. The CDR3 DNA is TGTGCCAGCAGTCCTGAATTTAGACAGGGTGAGCAGTACTTC. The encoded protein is CASSPEFRQGEQYF.

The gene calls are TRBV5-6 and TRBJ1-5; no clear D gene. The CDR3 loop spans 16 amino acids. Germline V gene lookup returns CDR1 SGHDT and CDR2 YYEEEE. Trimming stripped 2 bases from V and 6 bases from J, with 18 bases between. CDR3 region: CASSFSEARVFQPQHF. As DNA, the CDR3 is TGTGCCAGCAGCTTCTCGGAGGCTCGGGTATTTCAGCCCCAGCATTTT.